The 25 T cell receptor beta chains in this list originate from one sample, sequenced in a study of T cell responses to AZD1222 COVID-19 vaccine. Sequenced by immunoSEQ multiplex PCR; TCRdb stores in-frame clones only, minus some. The repertoire includes about 260,000 clones, 85% to 95% of them detected once, and less than 0.6% sits in the top ten. Sample: peripheral blood, taken on day 0 of AZD1222 vaccination. All receptors come from an adult in good health.

The rearrangement uses TRBV27 and TRBJ2-2; D is ambiguous. CDR3 length equals 14 residues. With 8 bases removed from V and 2 bases from J, the gap between germline ends came to 12 bases. Germline assignment: CDR1 MNHEY and CDR2 SMNVEV (reference sequence). The CDR3 DNA follows: TGTGCCAGCCGCCAAGGCTTTAACACCGGGGAGCTGTTTTTT. It encodes CASRQGFNTGELFF.

The chain is built from TRBV5-1 and TRBJ2-5; TRBD1 might be the D (6 bases). Germline CDR1 SGHRS, CDR2 YFSETQ. Deletions cut 0 bases from V and 4 bases from J, with 13 bases between. The CDR3 has 15 residues. The CDR3 is CASSLARTVPETQYF. In DNA form, the CDR3 reads TGCGCCAGCAGCTTGGCCCGGACAGTTCCAGAGACCCAGTACTTC.

The chain employs TRBV28 and TRBJ1-1; D unresolved. The CDR3 extends over 11 amino acids. Germline V gene lookup returns CDR1 MDHEN and CDR2 SYDVKM. Trimming removed 7 bases from V and 9 bases from J, with 12 bases in between. DNA for the CDR3: TGTGCCAGCACCACCGCCCGGAAAGCTTTCTTT. Its protein is CASTTARKAFF.

The chain is built from TRBV28 and TRBJ2-7, with 9 bases lining up with TRBD1. The CDR3 length is 15 residues. Germline V CDR1 and CDR2: MDHEN, SYDVKM. The trim removed 3 bases at V and 4 bases at J, leaving 7 bases unmatched. The CDR3 DNA follows: TGTGCCAGCAGTTTTTCCGGGACAGGGCAGTACGAGCAGTACTTC. Translation: CASSFSGTGQYEQYF.

The CDR3 nucleotides read TGTGCCAGCACCCAAGCCGCCTGGGACCAAGAATACGAGCAGTACTTC. Translation: CASTQAAWDQEYEQYF. V gene TRBV11-2 combines with J gene TRBJ2-7; the D gene could be TRBD1 or TRBD2 (5 bases each). V was shortened by 7 bases and J by 4 bases, with 23 bases between the two germline ends. This CDR3 has 16 amino acids. CDR1 is SGHAT, CDR2 FQNNGV, per germline. Using reference TRBV11-2 and TRBJ2-7 for the parts outside the CDR3, the full variable domain is EAGVAQSPRYKIIEKRQSVAFWCNPISGHATLYWYQQILGQGPKLLIQFQNNGVVDDSQLPKDRFSAERLKGVDSTLKIQPAKLEDSAVYLCASTQAAWDQEYEQYFGPGTRLTVT.

In this sample, this clone turned up a few times. The V call is TRBV29-1, the J call TRBJ1-1; D possibly corresponds to TRBD1 (5 bases). The CDR3 spans 15 residues. The V end was cut by 5 bases, the J end by 0 bases, with 16 bases between. Germline assignment: CDR1 SQVTM and CDR2 ANQGSEA. CDR3 nucleotide sequence: TGCAGCGTTTTGGGGGGGTCTCAAATGAACACTGAAGCTTTCTTT. Amino acids: CSVLGGSQMNTEAFF.

This chain connects TRBV27 to TRBJ2-7; either TRBD1 or TRBD2 may fit D (6 bases each). In germline, CDR1 is MNHEY, CDR2 SMNVEV (reference sequence). This CDR3 region has 14 residues. Trimming removed 6 bases from V and 5 bases from J, with 17 bases in between. CDR3 in amino acids: CASRLQGGLNEQYF. CDR3 sequence (DNA): TGTGCCAGCAGGCTACAGGGAGGCCTAAACGAGCAGTACTTC.

The table lists this clone with a count of one. V gene TRBV7-6 combines with J gene TRBJ2-2; tentative D call: TRBD2 (5 bases). The CDR3 totals 17 residues. CDR1 and CDR2 from the germline V gene are SGHVS and FNYEAQ. V gave up 3 bases and J gave up 1 base, with 15 bases separating them. The CDR3 coding sequence is TGTGCCAGCAGCTTGGAAGAGGGTAGAAAGAACACCGGGGAGCTGTTTTTT. As protein: CASSLEEGRKNTGELFF.

The V call is TRBV5-1, the J call TRBJ2-1; D gene unclear. The CDR3 extends over 17 amino acids. Germline-derived CDR1 and CDR2 are SGHRS and YFSETQ. V shed 0 bases and J shed 2 bases, with 15 bases lying between them. The CDR3 loop reads CASSLGPSSDPYNEQFF. The CDR3 DNA follows: TGCGCCAGCAGCTTGGGGCCCTCCTCAGATCCCTACAATGAGCAGTTCTTC. Full variable domain (rest looked up from reference TRBV5-1 and TRBJ2-1): KAGVTQTPRYLIKTRGQQVTLSCSPISGHRSVSWYQQTPGQGLQFLFEYFSETQRNKGNFPGRFSGRQFSNSRSEMNVSTLELGDSALYLCASSLGPSSDPYNEQFFGPGTRLTVL.

The CDR3 here is CASSSGQGSGDIQYF. The CDR3 nucleotides read TGTGCCAGCAGCTCGGGACAGGGGAGCGGGGACATTCAGTACTTC. V and J are TRBV7-3 and TRBJ2-4, with TRBD1 identical over 10 bases. Germline V gene lookup returns CDR1 SGHTA and CDR2 FQGTGA. CDR3 length equals 15 residues. V lost 4 bases and J lost 8; bases outside the gene matches: 8. The variable domain in full, completed from reference TRBV7-3 and TRBJ2-4, reads GAGVSQTPSNKVTEKGKYVELRCDPISGHTALYWYRQSLGQGPEFLIYFQGTGAADDSGLPNDRFFAVRPEGSVSTLKIQRTERGDSAVYLCASSSGQGSGDIQYFGAGTRLSVL.

The J gene is TRBJ1-6, the V gene TRBV29-1, with D unresolved. Germline-derived CDR1 and CDR2 are SQVTM and ANQGSEA. V was shortened by 8 bases and J by 3 bases, with 17 bases between the two germline ends. The CDR3 has 15 residues. In DNA form, the CDR3 reads TGCAGCCCCGCGAGTACGAGGATCTATAATTCACCCCTCCACTTT. It is translated as CSPASTRIYNSPLHF.

This chain joins TRBV2 and TRBJ1-2; TRBD1 is a possible D gene (5 bases). V was shortened by 7 bases and J by 8 bases, with 11 bases between the two germline ends. The CDR3 contains 11 residues. Per germline, CDR1 SNHLY and CDR2 FYNNEI. CDR3 loop: CASNTGGGYTF. The DNA for the CDR3 is TGTGCCAGCAATACCGGGGGGGGCTACACCTTC.

V is TRBV30 and J is TRBJ1-4, with a tentative D call TRBD1 (5 bases). The CDR3 covers 15 residues. Trimming stripped 1 base from V and 4 bases from J, with 13 bases between. Germline V gives CDR1 GTSNPN, CDR2 SVGIG (reference sequence). The CDR3 here is CAWSGRQTFNEKLFF. The CDR3 DNA is TGTGCCTGGAGTGGTCGACAGACATTTAATGAAAAACTGTTTTTT. Together with reference TRBV30 and TRBJ1-4, the CDR3 gives the full variable domain: SQTIHQWPATLVQPVGSPLSLECTVEGTSNPNLYWYRQAAGRGLQLLFYSVGIGQISSEVPQNLSASRPQDRQFILSSKKLLLSDSGFYLCAWSGRQTFNEKLFFGSGTQLSVL.

The chain has TRBV28 and TRBJ1-1; unclear D gene. V was clipped by 5 bases and J by 1 base, with 11 bases between them. Germline V gene data show CDR1 as MDHEN and CDR2 as SYDVKM. CDR3 size: 14 residues. CDR3 in amino acids: CASSAWTGNTEAFF. For the CDR3, the DNA is TGTGCCAGCAGTGCCTGGACGGGGAACACTGAAGCTTTCTTT.

The rearrangement uses TRBV18 and TRBJ1-4; D gene uncertain. This CDR3 contains 13 residues. Germline loops: CDR1 KGHSH, CDR2 LQKENI. Trimming left V 3 bases short and J 6 bases short, with 8 bases between. The CDR3 region has the DNA TGTGCCAGCTCACCTAAACGGGATGAAAAACTGTTTTTT. Protein product: CASSPKRDEKLFF.

The genes are TRBV28 and TRBJ2-5; the D gene could be TRBD1 or TRBD2 (5 bases each). In germline, CDR1 is MDHEN, CDR2 SYDVKM. The CDR3 contains 16 residues. The germline V and J ends were trimmed by 5 bases and 2 bases, with 18 bases remaining between them. This chain's CDR3 is CASSLEVGDDQETQYF. The CDR3 DNA reads as TGTGCCAGCAGTCTAGAAGTGGGGGACGATCAAGAGACCCAGTACTTC.

This clone was seen only once. The chain combines TRBV15 with TRBJ1-2; D not resolved. CDR3 length: 15 amino acids. Trimming left V 0 bases short and J 0 bases short, with 8 bases between. From germline, CDR1 is LNHNV and CDR2 YYDKDF (reference sequence). The CDR3 reads CATSRDRTANYGYTF. The CDR3 DNA is TGTGCCACCAGCAGAGATCGTACAGCTAACTATGGCTACACCTTC. Variable domain in full (rest from reference TRBV15 and TRBJ1-2): DAMVIQNPRYQVTQFGKPVTLSCSQTLNHNVMYWYQQKSSQAPKLLFHYYDKDFNNEADTPDNFQSRRPNTSFCFLDIRSPGLGDTAMYLCATSRDRTANYGYTFGSGTRLTVV.

The chain employs TRBV4-1 and TRBJ2-7; 7 nucleotides agree with TRBD2. The CDR3 is made up of 13 amino acids. Trimming took 5 bases from V and 3 from J; bases not matched to a gene: 4. Germline loops: CDR1 MGHRA, CDR2 YSYEKL. This CDR3 is CASSLPGGYEQYF. The CDR3 DNA reads TGCGCCAGCAGCTTGCCGGGGGGCTACGAGCAGTACTTC.

V and J are TRBV3-1 (or the pseudogene TRBV3-2) and TRBJ2-2; tentatively, D is TRBD1 or TRBD2 (5 bases each). The CDR3 covers 14 residues. Germline CDR1 is LGHDT and CDR2 is YNNKEL (reference sequence). The V end was cut by 8 bases, the J end by 2 bases, with 12 bases between. The CDR3 DNA reads TGTGCCAGCGGGTGGGGGTCCAACACCGGGGAGCTGTTTTTT. Its protein product is CASGWGSNTGELFF.

The DNA for the CDR3 is TGTGCCAGCAGTGAGCTAGTAGAGACCCAGTACTTC. Translation: CASSELVETQYF. V usage is TRBV2 and J usage is TRBJ2-5, with D unresolved. Germline lookup yields CDR1 SNHLY and CDR2 FYNNEI. The CDR3 runs 12 residues. V dropped 3 bases and J dropped 4 bases, with 6 bases sitting between them.

The J gene is TRBJ2-1, the V gene TRBV9; no clear D. The CDR3 is made up of 15 amino acids. CDR1 SGDLS and CDR2 YYNGEE come from the germline V gene. The germline V and J ends were trimmed by 0 bases and 2 bases, with 9 bases remaining between them. The CDR3 loop is CASSVAHRAYNEQFF. CDR3 bases: TGTGCCAGCAGCGTAGCTCATCGGGCCTACAATGAGCAGTTCTTC.

The rearrangement uses TRBV6-5 and TRBJ1-5; D ambiguous. The CDR3 has 14 amino acids. V lost 6 bases to trimming and J lost 2 bases, with 11 bases between them. Germline loops: CDR1 MNHEY, CDR2 SVGAGI. The CDR3 region is CASSHLGGNQPQHF. The CDR3 region has the DNA TGTGCCAGCAGCCACCTCGGGGGCAATCAGCCCCAGCATTTT.

The chain carries TRBV29-1 and TRBJ1-2; D not resolved. The CDR3 consists of 11 residues. V was trimmed by 5 bases and J by 8 bases, leaving 12 bases between them. Germline lookup yields CDR1 SQVTM and CDR2 ANQGSEA. The CDR3 sequence: CSVLEAFGYTF. Written as DNA, the CDR3 is TGCAGCGTTTTGGAGGCTTTCGGCTACACCTTC. The variable domain in full, completed from reference TRBV29-1 and TRBJ1-2, reads SAVISQKPSRDICQRGTSLTIQCQVDSQVTMMFWYRQQPGQSLTLIATANQGSEATYESGFVIDKFPISRPNLTFSTLTVSNMSPEDSSIYLCSVLEAFGYTFGSGTRLTVV.

The chain carries TRBV5-6 and TRBJ1-1; the D is unclear. V shed 2 bases and J shed 5 bases, with 4 bases lying between them. CDR3 length: 11 amino acids. The germline V gene has CDR1 SGHDT and CDR2 YYEEEE. The CDR3 nucleotides read TGTGCCAGCAGCTTTTCGACTGAAGCTTTCTTT. This sequence encodes CASSFSTEAFF.

The V gene is TRBV6-5, the J gene TRBJ2-2; D gene uncertain. Deletions cut 6 bases from V and 7 bases from J, with 6 bases between. This CDR3 spans 11 amino acids. Germline V gene lookup returns CDR1 MNHEY and CDR2 SVGAGI. The CDR3 DNA reads TGTGCCAGCAGAAGAAGCGGGGAGCTGTTTTTT. This sequence encodes CASRRSGELFF.